This T cell receptor beta chain was captured by sequencing in a study of Ad26.COV2.S vaccination and SARS-CoV-2 variants. CDR1 and CDR2 (germline): MDHEN, SYDVKM. Trimming shortened V by 7 bases and J by 2 bases, and 14 bases separated the two germline ends. CDR3 length: 14 amino acids. Of note for this clone: Its antigen remains unknown.

This table comes from immunoSEQ multiplex PCR, and its TCRdb copy is limited to in-frame clones, with some not included. The sample has hundreds of thousands of clones, about 89% seen once. Broader study findings: Vaccine and placebo groups showed comparable non-spike TCR breadth.

Treatment here: roughly 20 received Ad26.COV2.S at low or high dose, single or two shots; about 5 received placebo; per-sample allocation not given. Vaccine and placebo recipients were sampled on day 63 after the first injection. J is TRBJ1-2 and V is TRBV28; D is unclear. The input for sequencing was peripheral blood, taken in a trial of Ad26.COV2.S vaccine versus placebo. This TCR came from a person between 18 and 59 years old who received the Ad26.COV2.S COVID-19 vaccine or a placebo. CDR3 region: CASTSGGRNYGYTF. The CDR3 DNA sequence: TGTGCCAGCACCTCCGGTGGACGGAACTATGGCTACACCTTC.